The T cell receptor beta chain described here comes from a study of CD8+ T cells in alopecia areata. The sample's treatment: oral pan-JAK inhibitor, 5-10 mg twice daily. Peripheral blood samples and lesional scalp punch biopsies were obtained from alopecia areata patients. Sorted out of PBMCs were CD4+ T cells and CD8+ T cells. Sequencing relied on a cDNA template that was reverse transcribed from extracted RNA. Method: immunoSEQ multiplex PCR; TCRdb's copy keeps in-frame clones and lacks some. The sample records around 190,000 clones, roughly 66% being singletons. This clone was found once. Its antigen is currently unknown. Study findings and constraints: Lesional scalp displayed greater clonality than normal scalp, most notably in alopecia totalis/universalis. Scalp clonality and expanded CD8+ clones among the top 100 fell significantly with tofacitinib.

The V gene's germline CDR1 is DFQATT and CDR2 SNEGSKA (reference sequence). The CDR3 length is 11 residues. Trimming stripped 4 bases from V and 3 bases from J, with 7 bases between. This sample comprised CD4+ T cells sorted from blood, obtained at week 24, from a patient treated with tofacitinib. The rearrangement links TRBV20-1 to TRBJ2-7; D is undetermined. The clonotype was recovered from a human donor with alopecia areata. The CDR3 DNA sequence: TGCAGTGCTACCTGGATCTACGAGCAGTACTTC. This sequence encodes CSATWIYEQYF.